The T cell receptor (beta chain) under discussion was sequenced for a study of OX40 agonist ivuxolimab in advanced cancers. About the research overall: Patient treatment consisted of intravenous ivuxolimab administration every 2 weeks at 0.01 to 10 mg/kg. Of mixed ages from about 23 to 85 and averaging approximately 60 years, the group was around 78% male. Therapy given before enrollment (anti-PD-1, anti-PD-L1 or anti-CTLA-4) was allowed, and 40% had some.

Repertoires were generated with immunoSEQ multiplex PCR, while TCRdb's copy carries only in-frame clones and drops some. The data contain some 71,000 clones, about four fifths of them singletons. V trimming: 4 bases; J trimming: 3 bases; junction bases outside the gene matches: 8. The CDR3 runs to 16 residues. Germline V gene data show CDR1 as SGHKS and CDR2 as YYEKEE (reference sequence). Material: CD4+ or CD8+ T cells sorted from blood, obtained in a trial of the OX40 agonist ivuxolimab. This chain joins TRBV5-5 and TRBJ2-1, with 9 bases fitting TRBD1. This clonotype was sampled from an adult with an advanced solid tumor such as melanoma, head and neck, liver or kidney cancer. In DNA, the CDR3 is TGTGCCAGCAGCGGACTACCGGGACAGGGCTACAATGAGCAGTTCTTC. The encoded protein is CASSGLPGQGYNEQFF.